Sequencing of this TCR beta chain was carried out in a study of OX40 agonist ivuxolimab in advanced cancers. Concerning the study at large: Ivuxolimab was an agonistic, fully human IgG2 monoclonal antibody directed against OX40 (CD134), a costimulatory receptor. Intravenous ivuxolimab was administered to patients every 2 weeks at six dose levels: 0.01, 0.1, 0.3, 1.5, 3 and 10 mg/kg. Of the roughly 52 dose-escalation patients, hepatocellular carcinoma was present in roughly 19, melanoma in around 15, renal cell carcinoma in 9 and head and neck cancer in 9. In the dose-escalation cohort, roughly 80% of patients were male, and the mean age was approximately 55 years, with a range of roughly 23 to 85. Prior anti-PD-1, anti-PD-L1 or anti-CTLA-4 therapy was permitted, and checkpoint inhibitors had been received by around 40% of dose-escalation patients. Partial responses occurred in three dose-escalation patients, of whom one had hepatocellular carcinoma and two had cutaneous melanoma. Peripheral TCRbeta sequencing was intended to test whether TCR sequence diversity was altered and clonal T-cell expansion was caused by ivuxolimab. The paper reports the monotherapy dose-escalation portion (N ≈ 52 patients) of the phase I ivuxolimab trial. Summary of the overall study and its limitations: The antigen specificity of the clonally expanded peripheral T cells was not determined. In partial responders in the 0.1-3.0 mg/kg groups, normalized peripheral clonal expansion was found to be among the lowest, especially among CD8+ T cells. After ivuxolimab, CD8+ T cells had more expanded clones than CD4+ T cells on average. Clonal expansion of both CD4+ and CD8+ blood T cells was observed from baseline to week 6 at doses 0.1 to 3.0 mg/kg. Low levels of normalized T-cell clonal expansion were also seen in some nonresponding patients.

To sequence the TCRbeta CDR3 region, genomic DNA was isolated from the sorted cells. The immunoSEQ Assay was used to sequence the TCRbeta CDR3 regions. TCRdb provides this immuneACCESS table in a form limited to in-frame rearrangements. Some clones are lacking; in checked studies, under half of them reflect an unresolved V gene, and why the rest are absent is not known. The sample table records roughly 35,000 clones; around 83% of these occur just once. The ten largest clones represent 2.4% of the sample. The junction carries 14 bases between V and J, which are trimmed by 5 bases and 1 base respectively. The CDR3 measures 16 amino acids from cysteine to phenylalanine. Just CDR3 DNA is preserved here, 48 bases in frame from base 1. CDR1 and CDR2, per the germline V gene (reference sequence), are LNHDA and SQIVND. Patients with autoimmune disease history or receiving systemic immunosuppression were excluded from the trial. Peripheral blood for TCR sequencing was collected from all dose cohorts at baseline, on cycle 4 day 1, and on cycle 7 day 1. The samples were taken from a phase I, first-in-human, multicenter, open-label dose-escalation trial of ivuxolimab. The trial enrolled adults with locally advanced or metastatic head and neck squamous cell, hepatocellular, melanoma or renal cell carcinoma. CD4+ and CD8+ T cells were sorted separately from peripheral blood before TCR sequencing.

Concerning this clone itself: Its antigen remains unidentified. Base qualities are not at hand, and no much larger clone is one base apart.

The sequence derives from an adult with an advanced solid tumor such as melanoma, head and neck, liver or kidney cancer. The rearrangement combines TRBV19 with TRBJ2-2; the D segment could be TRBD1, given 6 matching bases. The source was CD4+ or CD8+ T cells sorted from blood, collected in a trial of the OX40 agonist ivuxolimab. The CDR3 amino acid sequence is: CASSARTAMNTGELFF. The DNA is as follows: TGTGCCAGTAGTGCCCGGACAGCTATGAACACCGGGGAGCTGTTTTTT.